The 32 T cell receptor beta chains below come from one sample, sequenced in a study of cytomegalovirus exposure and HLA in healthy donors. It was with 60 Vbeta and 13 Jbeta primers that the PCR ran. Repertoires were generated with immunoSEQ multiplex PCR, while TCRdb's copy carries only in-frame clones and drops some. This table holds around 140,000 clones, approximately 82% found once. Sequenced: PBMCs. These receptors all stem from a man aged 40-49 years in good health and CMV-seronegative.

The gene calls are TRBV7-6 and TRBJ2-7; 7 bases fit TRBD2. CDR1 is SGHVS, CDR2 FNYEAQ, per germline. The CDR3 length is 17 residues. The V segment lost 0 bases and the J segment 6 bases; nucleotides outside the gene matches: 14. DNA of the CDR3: TGTGCCAGCAGCTTAGCGGGCGGGCGGGAGTCTCCGGGCGAGCAGTACTTC. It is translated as CASSLAGGRESPGEQYF.

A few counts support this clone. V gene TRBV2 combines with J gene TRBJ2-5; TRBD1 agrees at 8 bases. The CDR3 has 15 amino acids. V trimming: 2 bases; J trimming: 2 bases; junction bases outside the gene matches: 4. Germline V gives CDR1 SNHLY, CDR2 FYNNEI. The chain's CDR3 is CASSERTGWQETQYF. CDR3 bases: TGTGCCAGCAGTGAAAGGACAGGGTGGCAAGAGACCCAGTACTTC.

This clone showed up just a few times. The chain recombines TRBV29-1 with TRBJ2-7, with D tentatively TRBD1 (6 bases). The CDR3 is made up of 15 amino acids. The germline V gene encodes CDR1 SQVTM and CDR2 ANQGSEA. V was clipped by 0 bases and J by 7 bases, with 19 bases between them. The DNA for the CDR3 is TGCAGCGTTGAAGACCAGGGGCCCCTATTTAGGGAGCAGTACTTC. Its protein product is CSVEDQGPLFREQYF.

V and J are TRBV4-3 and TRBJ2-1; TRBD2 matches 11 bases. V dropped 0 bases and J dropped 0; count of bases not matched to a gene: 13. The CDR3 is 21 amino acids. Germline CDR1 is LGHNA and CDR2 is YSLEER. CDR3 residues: CASSQDLLTSGSPSSYNEQFF. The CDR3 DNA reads TGCGCCAGCAGCCAAGATCTCTTAACTAGCGGGAGCCCCAGCTCCTACAATGAGCAGTTCTTC.

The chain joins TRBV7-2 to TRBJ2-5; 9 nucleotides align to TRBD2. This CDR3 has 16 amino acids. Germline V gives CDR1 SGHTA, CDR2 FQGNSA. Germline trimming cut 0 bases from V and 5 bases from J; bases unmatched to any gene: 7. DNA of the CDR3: TGTGCCAGCAGCTTAGCGAGCGGGAGGTTGCGGGAGACCCAGTACTTC. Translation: CASSLASGRLRETQYF.

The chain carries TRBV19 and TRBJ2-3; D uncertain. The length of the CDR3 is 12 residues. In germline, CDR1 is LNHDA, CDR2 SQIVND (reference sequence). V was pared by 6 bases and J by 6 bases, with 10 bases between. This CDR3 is CASRAQADTQYF. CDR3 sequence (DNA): TGTGCCAGTAGAGCCCAGGCGGATACGCAGTATTTT. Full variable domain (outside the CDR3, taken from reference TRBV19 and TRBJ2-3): DGGITQSPKYLFRKEGQNVTLSCEQNLNHDAMYWYRQDPGQGLRLIYYSQIVNDFQKGDIAEGYSVSREKKESFPLTVTSAQKNPTAFYLCASRAQADTQYFGPGTRLTVL.

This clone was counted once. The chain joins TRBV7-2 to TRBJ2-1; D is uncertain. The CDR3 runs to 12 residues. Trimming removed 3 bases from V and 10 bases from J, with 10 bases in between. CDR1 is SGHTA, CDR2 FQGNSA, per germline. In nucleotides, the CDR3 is TGTGCCAGCAGCTTTCTAACCGTGGAGCAGTTCTTC. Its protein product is CASSFLTVEQFF.

The CDR3 loop is CASSQDPGLAGFYNEQFF. The DNA for the CDR3 is TGCGCCAGCAGCCAAGACCCCGGACTAGCGGGTTTCTACAATGAGCAGTTCTTC. The rearrangement joins TRBV4-1 to TRBJ2-1; TRBD2 matches at 11 bases. V was pared by 0 bases and J by 3 bases, with 7 bases of the junction left unmatched. The CDR3 is 18 residues long. CDR1 is MGHRA and CDR2 is YSYEKL in the germline V gene.

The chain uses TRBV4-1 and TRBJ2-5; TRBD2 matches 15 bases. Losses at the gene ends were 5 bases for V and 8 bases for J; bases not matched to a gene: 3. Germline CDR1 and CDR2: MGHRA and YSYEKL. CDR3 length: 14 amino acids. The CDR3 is CASSWGLAGGTQYF. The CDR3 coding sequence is TGCGCCAGCAGCTGGGGACTAGCGGGAGGAACCCAGTACTTC.

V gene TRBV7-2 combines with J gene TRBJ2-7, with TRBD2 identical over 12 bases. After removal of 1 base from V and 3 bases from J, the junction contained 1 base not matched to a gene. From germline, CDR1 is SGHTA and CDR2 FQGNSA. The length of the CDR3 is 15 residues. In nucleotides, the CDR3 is TGTGCCAGCAGCTTAGGGACTAGCGGGATCTACGAGCAGTACTTC. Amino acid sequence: CASSLGTSGIYEQYF.

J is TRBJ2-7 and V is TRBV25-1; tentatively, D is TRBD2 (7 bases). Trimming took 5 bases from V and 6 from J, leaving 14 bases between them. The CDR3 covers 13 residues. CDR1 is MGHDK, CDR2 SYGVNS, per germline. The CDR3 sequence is CASSLAGASEQYF. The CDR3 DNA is TGTGCCAGCAGTTTGGCGGGGGCCTCCGAGCAGTACTTC.

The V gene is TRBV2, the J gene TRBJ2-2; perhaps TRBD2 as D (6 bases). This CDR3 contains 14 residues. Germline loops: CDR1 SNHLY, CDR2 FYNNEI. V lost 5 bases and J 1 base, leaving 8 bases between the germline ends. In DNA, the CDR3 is TGTGCCAGCAGTTGGGACTTGAACACCGGGGAGCTGTTTTTT. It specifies CASSWDLNTGELFF.

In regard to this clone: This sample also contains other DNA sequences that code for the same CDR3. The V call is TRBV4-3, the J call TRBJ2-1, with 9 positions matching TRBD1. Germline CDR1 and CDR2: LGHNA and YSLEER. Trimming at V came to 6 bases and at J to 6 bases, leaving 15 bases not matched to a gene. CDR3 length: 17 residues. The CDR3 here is CASSLFEGQGKVNEQFF. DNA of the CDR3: TGCGCCAGCAGTCTCTTCGAGGGACAGGGAAAGGTCAATGAGCAGTTCTTC.

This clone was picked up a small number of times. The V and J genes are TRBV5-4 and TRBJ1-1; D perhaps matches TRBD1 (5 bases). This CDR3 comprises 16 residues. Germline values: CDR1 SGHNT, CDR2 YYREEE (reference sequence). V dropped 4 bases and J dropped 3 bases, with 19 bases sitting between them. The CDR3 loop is CASSILGTGGYTEAFF. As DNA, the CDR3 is TGTGCCAGCAGCATACTCGGGACTGGTGGGTACACTGAAGCTTTCTTT.

CDR3 nucleotide sequence: TGTGCCTGGACGGGACAGGGGACGGGTCAGCCCCAGCATTTT. Protein: CAWTGQGTGQPQHF. The chain is built from TRBV30 and TRBJ1-5; 10 nucleotides align to TRBD1. The ends lost 4 bases at V and 6 bases at J; junction bases unmatched: 6. CDR1 and CDR2 from the germline V gene are GTSNPN and SVGIG (reference sequence). The CDR3 runs 14 residues.

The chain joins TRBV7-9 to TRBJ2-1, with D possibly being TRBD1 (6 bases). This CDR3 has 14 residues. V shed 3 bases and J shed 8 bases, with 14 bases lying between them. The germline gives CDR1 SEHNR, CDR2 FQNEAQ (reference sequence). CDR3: CASSLPTGPHEQFF. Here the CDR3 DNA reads TGTGCCAGCAGCTTGCCGACAGGCCCCCATGAGCAGTTCTTC.

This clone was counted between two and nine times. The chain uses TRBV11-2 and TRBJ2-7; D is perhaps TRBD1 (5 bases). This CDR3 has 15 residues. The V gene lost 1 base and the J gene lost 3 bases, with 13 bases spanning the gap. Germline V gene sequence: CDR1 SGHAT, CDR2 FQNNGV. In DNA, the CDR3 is TGTGCCAGCAGCTTAGGTGACAGCTTCAACTACGAGCAGTACTTC. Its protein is CASSLGDSFNYEQYF.

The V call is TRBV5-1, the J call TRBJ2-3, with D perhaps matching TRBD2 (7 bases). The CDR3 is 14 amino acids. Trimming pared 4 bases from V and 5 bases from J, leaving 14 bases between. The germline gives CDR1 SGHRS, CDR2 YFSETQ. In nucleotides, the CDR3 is TGCGCCAGCAGCGAGGGGGGGCTGGTAGATACGCAGTATTTT. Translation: CASSEGGLVDTQYF.

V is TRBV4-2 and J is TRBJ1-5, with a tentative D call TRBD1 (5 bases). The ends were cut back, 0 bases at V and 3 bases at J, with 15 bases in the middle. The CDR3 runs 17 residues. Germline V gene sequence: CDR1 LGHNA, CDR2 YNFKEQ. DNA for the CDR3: TGTGCCAGCAGCCAAGAGGAGGGGCGCTATGACAATCAGCCCCAGCATTTT. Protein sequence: CASSQEEGRYDNQPQHF.

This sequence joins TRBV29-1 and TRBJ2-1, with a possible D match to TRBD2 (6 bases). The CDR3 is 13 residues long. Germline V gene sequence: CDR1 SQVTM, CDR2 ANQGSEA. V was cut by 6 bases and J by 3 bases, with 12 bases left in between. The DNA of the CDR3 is TGCAGCGTCGCGGACGGGAGCTACAATGAGCAGTTCTTC. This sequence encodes CSVADGSYNEQFF.

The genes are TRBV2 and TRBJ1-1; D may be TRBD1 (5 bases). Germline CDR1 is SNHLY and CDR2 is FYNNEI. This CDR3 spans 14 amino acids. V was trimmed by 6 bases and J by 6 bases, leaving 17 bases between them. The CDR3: CASRGPRGTSEAFF. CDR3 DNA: TGTGCCAGCAGGGGACCCCGGGGGACGTCTGAAGCTTTCTTT.

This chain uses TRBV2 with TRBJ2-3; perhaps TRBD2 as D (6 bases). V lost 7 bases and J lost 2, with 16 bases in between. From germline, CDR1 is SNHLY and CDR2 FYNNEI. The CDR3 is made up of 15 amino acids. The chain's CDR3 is CASTPRRGFTDTQYF. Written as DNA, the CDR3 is TGTGCCAGCACCCCCAGGAGGGGTTTCACAGATACGCAGTATTTT. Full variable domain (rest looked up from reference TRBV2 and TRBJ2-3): EPEVTQTPSHQVTQMGQEVILRCVPISNHLYFYWYRQILGQKVEFLVSFYNNEISEKSEIFDDQFSVERPDGSNFTLKIRSTKLEDSAMYFCASTPRRGFTDTQYFGPGTRLTVL.

The CDR3 region has the DNA TGCAGTGCCACGAATGGCCATGGCTACACCTTC. Protein product: CSATNGHGYTF. The chain joins TRBV20-1 to TRBJ1-2; no clear D gene. Trimming pared 6 bases from V and 6 bases from J, leaving 11 bases between. CDR3 size: 11 residues. Germline CDR1 and CDR2: DFQATT and SNEGSKA (reference sequence).

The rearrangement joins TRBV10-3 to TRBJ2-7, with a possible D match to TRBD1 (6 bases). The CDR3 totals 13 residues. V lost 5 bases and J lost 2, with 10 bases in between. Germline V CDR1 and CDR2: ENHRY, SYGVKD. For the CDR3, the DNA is TGTGCCATCAGTAGACAGGCTACCTACGAGCAGTACTTC. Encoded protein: CAISRQATYEQYF.

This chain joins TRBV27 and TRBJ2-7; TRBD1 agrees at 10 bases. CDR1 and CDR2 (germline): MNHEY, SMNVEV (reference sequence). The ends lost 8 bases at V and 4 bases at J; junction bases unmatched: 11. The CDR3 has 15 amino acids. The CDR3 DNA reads TGTGCCAGCGGCTCCTCGGACAGGGGGTCTTACGAGCAGTACTTC. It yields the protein CASGSSDRGSYEQYF.

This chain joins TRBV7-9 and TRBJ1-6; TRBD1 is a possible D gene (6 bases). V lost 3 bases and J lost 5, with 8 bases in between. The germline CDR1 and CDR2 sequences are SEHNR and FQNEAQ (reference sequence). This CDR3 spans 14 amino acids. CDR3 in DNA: TGTGCCAGCAGCTTGGACAGCGATAATTCACCCCTCCACTTT. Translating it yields CASSLDSDNSPLHF.

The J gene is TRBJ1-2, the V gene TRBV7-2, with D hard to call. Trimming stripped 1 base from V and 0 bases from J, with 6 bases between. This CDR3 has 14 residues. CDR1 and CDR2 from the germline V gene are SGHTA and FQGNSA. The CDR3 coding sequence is TGTGCCAGCAGCTTAGTTACAGCTAACTATGGCTACACCTTC. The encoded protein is CASSLVTANYGYTF.

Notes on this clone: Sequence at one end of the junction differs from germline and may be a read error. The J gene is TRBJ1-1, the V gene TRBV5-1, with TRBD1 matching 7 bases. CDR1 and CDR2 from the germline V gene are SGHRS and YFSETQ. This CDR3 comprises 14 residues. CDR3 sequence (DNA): TGCGCCAGCAGCCACGGGACAGTGAAGACTGAAGCTTTCTTT. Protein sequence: CASSHGTVKTEAFF.

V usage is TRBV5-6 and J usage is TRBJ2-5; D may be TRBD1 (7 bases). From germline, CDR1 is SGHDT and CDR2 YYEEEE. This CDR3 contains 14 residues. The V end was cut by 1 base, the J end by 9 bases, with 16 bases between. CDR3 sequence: CASSLLAGTGAQYF. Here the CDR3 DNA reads TGTGCCAGCAGCTTGTTGGCGGGAACAGGGGCCCAGTACTTC.

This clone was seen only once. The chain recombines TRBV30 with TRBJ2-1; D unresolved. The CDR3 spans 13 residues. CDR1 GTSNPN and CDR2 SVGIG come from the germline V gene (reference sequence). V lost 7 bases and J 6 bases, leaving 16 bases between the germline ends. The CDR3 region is CASLVEYGNEQFF. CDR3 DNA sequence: TGTGCCTCCCTCGTGGAGTACGGCAATGAGCAGTTCTTC. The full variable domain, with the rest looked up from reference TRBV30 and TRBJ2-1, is SQTIHQWPATLVQPVGSPLSLECTVEGTSNPNLYWYRQAAGRGLQLLFYSVGIGQISSEVPQNLSASRPQDRQFILSSKKLLLSDSGFYLCASLVEYGNEQFFGPGTRLTVL.

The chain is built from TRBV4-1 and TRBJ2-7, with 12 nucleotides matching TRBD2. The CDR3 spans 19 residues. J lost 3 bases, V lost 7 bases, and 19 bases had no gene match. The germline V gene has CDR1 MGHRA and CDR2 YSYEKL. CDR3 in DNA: TGCGCCAGCAACCCTACGCCCCACACTAGCGGGGGGCGAGTCTACGAGCAGTACTTC. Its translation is CASNPTPHTSGGRVYEQYF.

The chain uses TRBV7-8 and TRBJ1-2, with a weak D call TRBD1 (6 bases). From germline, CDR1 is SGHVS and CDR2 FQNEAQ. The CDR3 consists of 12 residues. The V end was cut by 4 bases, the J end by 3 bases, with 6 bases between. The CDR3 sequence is CASSSGDYGYTF. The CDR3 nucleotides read TGTGCCAGCAGCTCAGGGGACTATGGCTACACCTTC.